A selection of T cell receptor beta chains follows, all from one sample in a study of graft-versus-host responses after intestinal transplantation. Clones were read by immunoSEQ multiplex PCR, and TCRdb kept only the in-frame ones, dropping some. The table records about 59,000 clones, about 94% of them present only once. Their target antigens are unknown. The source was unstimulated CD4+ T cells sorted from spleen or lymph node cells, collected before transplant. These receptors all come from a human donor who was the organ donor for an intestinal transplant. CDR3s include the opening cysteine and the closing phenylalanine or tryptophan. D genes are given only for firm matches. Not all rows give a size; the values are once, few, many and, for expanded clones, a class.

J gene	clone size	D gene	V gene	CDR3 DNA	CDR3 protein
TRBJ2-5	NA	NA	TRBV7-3	TGTGCCAGCAGCTCGACCGGGACGGAGGGGGAGACCCAGTACTTC	CASSSTGTEGETQYF
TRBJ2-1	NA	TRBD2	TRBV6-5	TGTGCCAGCAGAGGGACTAGCGGGGGGGCCAGGGAGTTCTTC	CASRGTSGGAREFF
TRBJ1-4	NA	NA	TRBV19	TGTGCCAGTAGCTATCAGCTAATAACTAATGAAAAACTGTTTTTT	CASSYQLITNEKLFF
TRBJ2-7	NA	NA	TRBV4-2	TGTGCCAGCAGCCAATTTGGTTCCTCCTACGAGCAGTACTTC	CASSQFGSSYEQYF
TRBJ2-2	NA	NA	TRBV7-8	TGTGCCAGCAGCCGACGGGCCGGGAACACCGGGGAGCTGTTTTTT	CASSRRAGNTGELFF
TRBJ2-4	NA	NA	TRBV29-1	TGCAGCGCCGGAGACAGCAAAAACATTCAGTACTTC	CSAGDSKNIQYF
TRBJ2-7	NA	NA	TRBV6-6	TGTGCCAGCAGTTACTCGATGGCAGGACTGTACGAGCAGTACTTC	CASSYSMAGLYEQYF
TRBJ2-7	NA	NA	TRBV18	TGTGCCAGCTCAAGTTACCAGGACAACTCCTACGAGCAGTACTTC	CASSSYQDNSYEQYF
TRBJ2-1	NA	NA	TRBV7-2	TGTGCCAGCAGCTCATCGCCGGCCTACAATGAGCAGTTCTTC	CASSSSPAYNEQFF
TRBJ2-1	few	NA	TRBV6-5	TGTGCCAGCAGTTACTCGTCCAGCTCCTACAATGAGCAGTTCTTC	CASSYSSSSYNEQFF
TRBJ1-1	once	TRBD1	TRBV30	TGTGCCTGGAGCTTCCCTAGGACAGGGGTAGGAGTAGCTTTCTTT	CAWSFPRTGVGVAFF
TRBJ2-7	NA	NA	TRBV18	TGTGCCAGCTCACCAGCTACCTACGAGCAGTACTTC	CASSPATYEQYF
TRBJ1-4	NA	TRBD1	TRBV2	TGTGCCAGCAGCCCCGGGACAGGGATTAATGAAAAACTGTTTTTT	CASSPGTGINEKLFF
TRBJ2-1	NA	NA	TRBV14	TGTGCCAGCAGCCAAGATGTCGCCGGGTTGGGGCAGTTCTTC	CASSQDVAGLGQFF
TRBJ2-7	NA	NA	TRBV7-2	TGTGCCAGCAGCCCACAGGGACCCGAGAACGAGCAGTACTTC	CASSPQGPENEQYF
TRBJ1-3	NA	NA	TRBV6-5	TGTGCCAGCACCAGACACCATGGAAACACCATATATTTT	CASTRHHGNTIYF
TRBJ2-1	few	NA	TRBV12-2	TGTGCAAGTCGCTTAGTAGGGCTAGCGGGGGGGCCCAATGAGCAGTTCTTC	CASRLVGLAGGPNEQFF
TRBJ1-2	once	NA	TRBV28	TGTGCCAGCAGTCCCCTCGTTGGTGGCTACACCTTC	CASSPLVGGYTF
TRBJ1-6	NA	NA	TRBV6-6	TGTGCCAGCAGTTACTCTTCCGGGGGTAATTCACCCCTCCACTTT	CASSYSSGGNSPLHF
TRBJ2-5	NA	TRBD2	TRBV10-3	TGTGCCATCAGGGGGACTAGCCAAGAGACCCAGTACTTC	CAIRGTSQETQYF
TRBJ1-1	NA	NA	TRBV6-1	TGTGCCAGCAGTGAAGCTTTAGGGAGGCGCGAGGCTTTCTTT	CASSEALGRREAFF
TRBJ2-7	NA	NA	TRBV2	TGTGCCAGCAGTGATATTCTCCAAGGACGCCGTTACTACGAGCAGTACTTC	CASSDILQGRRYYEQYF
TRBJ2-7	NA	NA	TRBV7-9	TGTGCCAGCCACTACCTGGCGGGGACCGAGCAGTACTTC	CASHYLAGTEQYF
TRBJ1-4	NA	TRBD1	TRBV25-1	TGTGCCAGCAGTGAATTAGGGACAGGGACTGAAAAACTGTTTTTT	CASSELGTGTEKLFF
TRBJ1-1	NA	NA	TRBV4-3	TGCGCCAGCAGCCAAGATCTCGGAGGGACCACTGAAGCTTTCTTT	CASSQDLGGTTEAFF
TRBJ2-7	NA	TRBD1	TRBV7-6	TGTGCCAGCAGCTTAGTGGACAGGGGGACCTACGAGCAGTACTTC	CASSLVDRGTYEQYF
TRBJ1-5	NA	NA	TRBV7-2	TGTGCCAGCAGCGCCACCGGGGGACGGCGGGGTCTTCAGCCCCAGCATTTT	CASSATGGRRGLQPQHF
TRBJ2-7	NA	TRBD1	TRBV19	TGTGCCAGTAGGGCGGGACAGGGGGGGTCCTACGAGCAGTACTTC	CASRAGQGGSYEQYF
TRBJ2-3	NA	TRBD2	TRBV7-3	TGTGCCAGCAGCTCCATCGGGGGGGCAGAGGATACGCAGTATTTT	CASSSIGGAEDTQYF
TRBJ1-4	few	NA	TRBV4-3	TGCGCCAGCAGCCCAGGCGCCCAGCATAATGAAAAACTGTTTTTT	CASSPGAQHNEKLFF
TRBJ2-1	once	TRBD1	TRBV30	TGTGCCTGGAACAGGGGGGGGACAGGGCCATACAATGAGCAGTTCTTC	CAWNRGGTGPYNEQFF
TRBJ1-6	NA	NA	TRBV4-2	TGTGCCAGCAGCCAAGAACCGAGGGTAAATTCACCCCTCCACTTT	CASSQEPRVNSPLHF
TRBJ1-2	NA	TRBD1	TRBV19	TGTGCCAGCAACTCTAACAGGGGGCGAAGGTATGGCTACACCTTC	CASNSNRGRRYGYTF
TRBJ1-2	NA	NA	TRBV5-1	TGCGCCAGCAGCTTGAGCGACAACCTCTATGGCTACACCTTC	CASSLSDNLYGYTF
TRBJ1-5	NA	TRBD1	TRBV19	TGTGCCAGTAGTATAAGGACAGGGCTTTATAGCAATCAGCCCCAGCATTTT	CASSIRTGLYSNQPQHF
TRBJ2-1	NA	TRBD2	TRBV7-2	TGTGCCAGCAGCTTAGGGACTAGCTTTTTTGAGCAGTTCTTC	CASSLGTSFFEQFF
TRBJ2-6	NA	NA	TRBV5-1	TGCGCCAGCAGCTTGGACAGGGGAGGGGCTGGGGCCAACGTCCTGACTTTC	CASSLDRGGAGANVLTF
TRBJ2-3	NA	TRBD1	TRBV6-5	TGTGCCAGCAGTCCAGGACAGGGCGCGCAGTATTTT	CASSPGQGAQYF
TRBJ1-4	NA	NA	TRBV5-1	TGCGCCAGCATGGAAGGGAGTTCGAAAACTAATGAAAAACTGTTTTTT	CASMEGSSKTNEKLFF
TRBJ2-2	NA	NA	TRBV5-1	TGCGCCAGCAGCTTACAGAACACCGGGGAGCTGTTTTTT	CASSLQNTGELFF
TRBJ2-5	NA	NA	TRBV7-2	TGTGCCAGCAGCTTCTACCAAGAGACCCAGTACTTC	CASSFYQETQYF
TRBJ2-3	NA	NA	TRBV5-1	TGCGCCAGCAGCTTGGCGGGCAAAAGCACAGATACGCAGTATTTT	CASSLAGKSTDTQYF
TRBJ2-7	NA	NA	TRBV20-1	TGCAGTGCTAGTTCCCGTTACGAGCAGTACTTC	CSASSRYEQYF
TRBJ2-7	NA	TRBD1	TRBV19	TGTGCCAGTAGTATAGCAGGGGGCCTCTCCTACGAGCAGTACTTC	CASSIAGGLSYEQYF
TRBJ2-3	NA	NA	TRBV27	TGTGCCAGCAGTTCCCTGGCCCGCTCCCTCACAGATACGCAGTATTTT	CASSSLARSLTDTQYF
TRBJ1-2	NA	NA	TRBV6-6	TGTGCCAGCAAGGAAAATAACTATGGCTACACCTTC	CASKENNYGYTF
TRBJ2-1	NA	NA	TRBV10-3	TGTGCCATCAGTGGCTCGAAGCGGGTCTCCTACAATGAGCAGTTCTTC	CAISGSKRVSYNEQFF
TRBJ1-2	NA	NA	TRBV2	TGTGCCAGCAGTTATTCCGAGTATGGCTACACCTTC	CASSYSEYGYTF
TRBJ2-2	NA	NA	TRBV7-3	TGTGCCAGCAGCTTGGGGGCGAACACCGGGGAGCTGTTTTTT	CASSLGANTGELFF
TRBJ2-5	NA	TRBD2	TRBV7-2	TGTGCCAGCAGCTTAGGCGGGGGGCTTCAAGAGACCCAGTACTTC	CASSLGGGLQETQYF
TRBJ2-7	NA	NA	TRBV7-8	TGTGCCAGCAGCTTAGTCGGACTGATCTACGAGCAGTACTTC	CASSLVGLIYEQYF
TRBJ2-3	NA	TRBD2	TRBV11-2	TGTGCCAGCAGCTCCATCGGGGGGGTCACAGATACGCAGTATTTT	CASSSIGGVTDTQYF
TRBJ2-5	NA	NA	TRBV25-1	TGTGCCAGCAGTGAATACTACCAAGAGACCCAGTACTTC	CASSEYYQETQYF
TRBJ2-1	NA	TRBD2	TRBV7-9	TGTGCCAGCAGCTTAGATCTTACAGCGGGGGGGCGAAATGAGCAGTTCTTC	CASSLDLTAGGRNEQFF
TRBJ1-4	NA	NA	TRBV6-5	TGTGCCAGCAGTGAGCAGGTTAGGAAACTGTTTTTT	CASSEQVRKLFF
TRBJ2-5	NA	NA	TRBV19	TGTGCCAGTAGTATCGAGGAGACCCAGTACTTC	CASSIEETQYF
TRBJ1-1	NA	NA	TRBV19	TGTGCCAGTAGTATAGAGAATTGGGGCACTGAAGCTTTCTTT	CASSIENWGTEAFF